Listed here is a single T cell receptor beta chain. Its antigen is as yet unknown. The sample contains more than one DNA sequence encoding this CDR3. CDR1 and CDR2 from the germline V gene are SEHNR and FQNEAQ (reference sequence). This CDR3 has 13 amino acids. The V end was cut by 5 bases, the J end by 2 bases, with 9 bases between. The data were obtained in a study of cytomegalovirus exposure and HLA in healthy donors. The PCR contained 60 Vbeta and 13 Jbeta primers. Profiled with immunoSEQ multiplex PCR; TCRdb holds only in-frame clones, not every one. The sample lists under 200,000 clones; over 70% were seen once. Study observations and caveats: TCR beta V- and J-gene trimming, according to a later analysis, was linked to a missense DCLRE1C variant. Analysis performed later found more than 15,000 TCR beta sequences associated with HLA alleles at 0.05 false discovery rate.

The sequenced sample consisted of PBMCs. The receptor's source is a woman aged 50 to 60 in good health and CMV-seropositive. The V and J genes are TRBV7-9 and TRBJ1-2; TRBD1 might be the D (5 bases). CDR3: CASSQTANYGYTF. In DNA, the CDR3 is TGTGCCAGCAGCCAGACAGCAAACTATGGCTACACCTTC.